What follows are 30 T cell receptor beta chains derived from one specimen sequenced in a study of vaccination and CD4 T cells after COVID-19. Time point indicated: late sampling 161 to 241 days after vaccination in a few convalescent patients. Treatment noted: roughly ten-day PBMC culture with coronavirus spike peptide pools or control peptides (ViraFEST assay). For these TCRs, the target antigens are not known. Sequencing of DNA taken from cultured CD4+ T cells relied on the Oncomine TCR Beta short-read assay. TCRdb passed the PCR reads through MiXCR, listing each CDR3 protein once. The table records 20,000 to 30,000 distinct CDR3 sequences, about 29% of them present only once. The specimen comprised CD4+ T cells from blood, cultured in vitro, sampled about 7 months after SARS-CoV-2 vaccination. The source is a human donor who had recovered from COVID-19.

The table lists this clonotype with a few counts. The chain combines TRBV7-9 with TRBJ2-7; no reliable D call. The V gene lost 5 bases and the J gene lost 4 bases, with 6 bases spanning the gap. Germline V gene data show CDR1 as SEHNR and CDR2 as FQNEAQ (reference sequence). The CDR3 has 11 amino acids. CDR3 in DNA: TGTGCCAGCAGCCGATCTTACGAGCAGTACTTC. This translates into CASSRSYEQYF.

The chain employs TRBV6-5 and TRBJ1-6; 7 bases align to TRBD1. Germline CDR1 is MNHEY and CDR2 is SVGAGI. The CDR3 loop spans 16 amino acids. The junction had 14 bases not matched to a gene; V was cut back by 2 bases and J by 13 bases. This CDR3 reads CASSYAMGTDRWPLHF. In DNA, the CDR3 is TGTGCCAGCAGTTACGCGATGGGGACAGATCGGTGGCCCCTCCACTTT.

This rearrangement joins TRBV6-1 to TRBJ1-5; 7 nucleotides line up with TRBD1. V dropped 10 bases and J dropped 4; count of bases not matched to a gene: 7. The CDR3 is 13 residues long. Germline V gives CDR1 MNHNS, CDR2 SASEGT. This chain's CDR3 is CATSTGRNQPQHF. CDR3 sequence (DNA): TGTGCCACCTCGACAGGGCGAAATCAGCCCCAGCATTTT.

The rearrangement uses TRBV7-2 and TRBJ2-1; 10 bases agree with TRBD2. The CDR3 totals 14 residues. Germline trimming cut 7 bases from V and 10 bases from J; bases unmatched to any gene: 10. Germline CDR1 is SGHTA and CDR2 is FQGNSA. The CDR3 bases are TGTGCCAGCACCTCTAGCGGGAGAACTGGAGAGCAGTTCTTC. Its translation is CASTSSGRTGEQFF. Complete variable domain (other parts from reference TRBV7-2 and TRBJ2-1): GAGVSQSPSNKVTEKGKDVELRCDPISGHTALYWYRQSLGQGLEFLIYFQGNSAPDKSGLPSDRFSAERTGGSVSTLTIQRTQQEDSAVYLCASTSSGRTGEQFFGPGTRLTVL.

The chain is built from TRBV10-3 and TRBJ2-5; maybe TRBD2 (6 bases). This CDR3 spans 12 amino acids. V lost 11 bases and J lost 0, with 10 bases in between. Germline assignment: CDR1 ENHRY and CDR2 SYGVKD. CDR3 DNA sequence: TGTGCCTCCGCGGGGAACCAAGAGACCCAGTACTTC. Translating gives CASAGNQETQYF.

This clonotype was counted only a few times. This chain links TRBV7-8 with TRBJ2-6; D unresolved. CDR1 and CDR2 from the germline V gene are SGHVS and FQNEAQ. The germline V and J ends were trimmed by 2 bases and 0 bases, with 8 bases remaining between them. This CDR3 region has 16 residues. The CDR3 loop reads CASSLRDRSGANVLTF. CDR3 DNA sequence: TGTGCCAGCAGCTTAAGAGACCGCTCTGGGGCCAACGTCCTGACTTTC.

This clonotype was detected only a few times. The chain carries TRBV27 and TRBJ2-3; 10 bases are shared with TRBD2. Germline V gene lookup returns CDR1 MNHEY and CDR2 SMNVEV (reference sequence). Unmatched junction bases numbered 26, after V lost 8 bases and J lost 6 bases. The CDR3 has 20 amino acids. CDR3 DNA: TGTGCCAGCGGGGTTGGAGTGGGGCTAGCGGGAGTGCGGGAAGAGGATACGCAGTATTTT. Residues: CASGVGVGLAGVREEDTQYF.

J is TRBJ1-5 and V is TRBV6-5; 9 bases fit TRBD1. Germline trimming cut 4 bases from V and 4 bases from J; bases unmatched to any gene: 11. CDR3 size: 17 residues. Germline V gene sequence: CDR1 MNHEY, CDR2 SVGAGI. The CDR3 bases are TGTGCCAGCAGTTTATTCGCGGGGACAGGGACGAATCAGCCCCAGCATTTT. This encodes CASSLFAGTGTNQPQHF.

The J gene is TRBJ2-1, the V gene TRBV18; D unclear. Germline CDR1 is KGHSH and CDR2 is LQKENI. With 3 bases removed from V and 3 bases from J, the gap between germline ends came to 12 bases. The length of the CDR3 is 15 residues. The CDR3 loop is CASSPPLVLYNEQFF. CDR3 coding DNA: TGTGCCAGCTCACCCCCTCTGGTGCTCTACAATGAGCAGTTCTTC.

This chain links TRBV19 with TRBJ2-1; the match to TRBD2 covers 13 bases. Germline V lookup: CDR1 LNHDA, CDR2 SQIVND (reference sequence). V shed 6 bases and J 6 bases; nucleotides not matched to a gene: 5. The CDR3 contains 15 residues. This CDR3 is CASSRTSGSGNEQFF. The CDR3 bases are TGTGCCAGTAGCCGGACTAGCGGGAGTGGCAATGAGCAGTTCTTC.

This clonotype has a handful of counts. The chain recombines TRBV21-1 with TRBJ2-1. TRBV21-1 is a listed pseudogene. This CDR3 contains 15 residues. The DNA for the CDR3 is TGTGCCAGCAGCATGTGGGATGAGTCCTACAATGAGCAGTTCTTC. Translation: CASSMWDESYNEQFF.

This rearrangement joins TRBV7-6 to TRBJ1-1; a weak D match, TRBD1 (5 bases). The V end was cut by 4 bases, the J end by 7 bases, with 10 bases between. The CDR3 is made up of 12 amino acids. The germline gives CDR1 SGHVS, CDR2 FNYEAQ. This CDR3 is CASSSDRGEAFF. DNA of the CDR3: TGTGCCAGCAGCTCTGACAGAGGTGAAGCTTTCTTT.

This clonotype has a handful of counts. The CDR3 sequence is CSGSGTTNEQFF. CDR3 bases: TGCAGCGGGTCCGGGACTACCAATGAGCAGTTCTTC. The chain recombines TRBV29-1 with TRBJ2-1; 7 bases match TRBD2. CDR1 and CDR2 (germline): SQVTM, ANQGSEA. V dropped 7 bases and J dropped 6; count of bases not matched to a gene: 6. This CDR3 comprises 12 residues.

This clonotype was seen a handful of times. This chain uses TRBV28 with TRBJ2-5; unclear D gene. Trimming stripped 7 bases from V and 2 bases from J, with 11 bases between. The CDR3 runs to 13 residues. The germline V gene encodes CDR1 MDHEN and CDR2 SYDVKM. The CDR3 spells CASNLFEQETQYF. The CDR3 DNA is TGTGCCAGCAACCTTTTCGAGCAAGAGACCCAGTACTTC.

The genes are TRBV6-2 or TRBV6-3 and TRBJ1-5; D perhaps matches TRBD1 (5 bases). Germline V CDR1 and CDR2: MNHEY, SVGEGT. The length of the CDR3 is 12 residues. V was shortened by 6 bases and J by 6 bases, with 9 bases between the two germline ends. The CDR3 sequence: CASSQGFQPQHF. CDR3 nucleotides: TGTGCCAGCAGCCAGGGATTTCAGCCCCAGCATTTT.

The rearrangement links TRBV20-1 to TRBJ2-3, with TRBD2 identical over 10 bases. This CDR3 contains 13 residues. After removal of 7 bases from V and 3 bases from J, the junction contained 4 bases not matched to a gene. The germline V gene has CDR1 DFQATT and CDR2 SNEGSKA (reference sequence). The chain's CDR3 is CSVISGRTDTQYF. In DNA, the CDR3 is TGCAGTGTTATTAGCGGGAGGACAGATACGCAGTATTTT.

The chain combines TRBV20-1 with TRBJ2-3; 10 positions match TRBD2. The ends lost 1 base at V and 1 base at J; junction bases unmatched: 8. From germline, CDR1 is DFQATT and CDR2 SNEGSKA (reference sequence). The CDR3 length is 17 residues. CDR3 residues: CSARASGRARGTDTQYF. The CDR3 DNA sequence: TGCAGTGCTAGAGCCAGCGGGAGGGCCAGAGGCACAGATACGCAGTATTTT.

This rearrangement joins TRBV6-1 to TRBJ2-7; 8 bases map to TRBD2. Germline-derived CDR1 and CDR2 are MNHNS and SASEGT. This CDR3 has 15 residues. Trimming at V came to 2 bases and at J to 6 bases, leaving 9 bases not matched to a gene. In DNA form, the CDR3 reads TGTGCCAGCAGTGAAAGGGCGGGAGGAAGGGGCGAGCAGTACTTC. This gives the protein CASSERAGGRGEQYF.

The chain couples TRBV20-1 to TRBJ1-2; the D gene is possibly TRBD1 (5 bases). Germline CDR1 DFQATT, CDR2 SNEGSKA (reference sequence). The ends were cut back, 0 bases at V and 5 bases at J, with 13 bases in the middle. The CDR3 covers 14 residues. The CDR3 region is CSARESGAAYGYTF. CDR3 DNA sequence: TGCAGTGCTAGAGAATCCGGGGCTGCTTATGGCTACACCTTC.

The chain recombines TRBV20-1 with TRBJ2-7; D may correspond to TRBD1 or TRBD2 (5 bases each). Germline CDR1 is DFQATT and CDR2 is SNEGSKA (reference sequence). Trimming pared 0 bases from V and 3 bases from J, leaving 18 bases between. This CDR3 has 16 amino acids. The CDR3 DNA sequence: TGCAGTGCTAGAGACTCCGGGGCGAAGGGTGGCTACGAGCAGTACTTC. It yields the protein CSARDSGAKGGYEQYF.

This clonotype was counted only a few times. V gene TRBV20-1 combines with J gene TRBJ1-1, with D perhaps TRBD1 (5 bases). The CDR3 length is 16 residues. The V gene lost 3 bases and the J gene lost 3 bases, with 20 bases spanning the gap. Germline CDR1 DFQATT, CDR2 SNEGSKA (reference sequence). CDR3 sequence: CSARERGVLWDTEAFF. The CDR3 nucleotides read TGCAGTGCTAGGGAGCGGGGGGTTCTGTGGGACACTGAAGCTTTCTTT.

This clonotype was counted between two and nine times. This chain links TRBV28 with TRBJ2-7; D perhaps matches TRBD1 (5 bases). V shed 3 bases and J shed 6 bases, with 12 bases lying between them. The CDR3 loop spans 13 amino acids. The germline gives CDR1 MDHEN, CDR2 SYDVKM. The CDR3 sequence: CASSLRDSREQYF. Here the CDR3 DNA reads TGTGCCAGCAGTTTGCGTGACAGCCGCGAGCAGTACTTC. The full variable domain, rest sourced from reference TRBV28 and TRBJ2-7, is DVKVTQSSRYLVKRTGEKVFLECVQDMDHENMFWYRQDPGLGLRLIYFSYDVKMKEKGDIPEGYSVSREKKERFSLILESASTNQTSMYLCASSLRDSREQYFGPGTRLTVT.

The sample holds a few counts of this clonotype. J is TRBJ2-1 and V is TRBV7-9, with TRBD2 matching 8 bases. The V and J ends lost 5 bases and 7 bases, in that order; junction bases with no gene match: 13. Germline values: CDR1 SEHNR, CDR2 FQNEAQ (reference sequence). The CDR3 is 16 residues long. The chain's CDR3 is CASSPRRGDGRNEQFF. Here the CDR3 DNA reads TGTGCCAGCAGCCCTAGGCGGGGGGACGGTAGGAATGAGCAGTTCTTC. The full variable domain, with the rest looked up from reference TRBV7-9 and TRBJ2-1, is DTGVSQNPRHKITKRGQNVTFRCDPISEHNRLYWYRQTLGQGPEFLTYFQNEAQLEKSRLLSDRFSAERPKGSFSTLEIQRTEQGDSAMYLCASSPRRGDGRNEQFFGPGTRLTVL.

This rearrangement joins TRBV10-3 to TRBJ2-1; 7 bases are shared with TRBD2. The CDR3 spans 19 residues. Germline lookup yields CDR1 ENHRY and CDR2 SYGVKD. V was pared by 0 bases and J by 4 bases, with 15 bases of the junction left unmatched. CDR3 DNA sequence: TGTGCCATCAGTGAGTCAAGGGCGGGAGTCCGGGCGTCTTACAATGAGCAGTTCTTC. Translated, it gives CAISESRAGVRASYNEQFF.

The chain carries TRBV20-1 and TRBJ2-7, with 13 bases identical to TRBD2. V trimming: 5 bases; J trimming: 6 bases; junction bases outside the gene matches: 10. Germline assignment: CDR1 DFQATT and CDR2 SNEGSKA (reference sequence). This CDR3 contains 15 residues. CDR3: CSALTSGRARGEQYF. The CDR3 DNA sequence: TGCAGTGCTCTTACTAGCGGGAGGGCGCGGGGCGAGCAGTACTTC.

The chain links TRBV5-8 to TRBJ2-7, with D perhaps TRBD1 (6 bases). The germline V gene encodes CDR1 SGHTS and CDR2 YDEGEE. This CDR3 spans 14 amino acids. V was shortened by 0 bases and J by 2 bases, with 9 bases between the two germline ends. CDR3 in amino acids: CASSLEQGPYEQYF. CDR3 nucleotide sequence: TGTGCCAGCAGCTTGGAACAGGGACCCTACGAGCAGTACTTC.

The V call is TRBV7-9, the J call TRBJ2-5; possibly TRBD2 for D (5 bases). Trimming cost V 6 bases and J 5 bases, with 25 bases left between them. This CDR3 is built from 17 residues. CDR1 is SEHNR, CDR2 FQNEAQ, per germline (reference sequence). CDR3 in amino acids: CASSPTGSYPTQETQYF. CDR3 sequence (DNA): TGTGCCAGCAGTCCGACGGGATCGTACCCTACCCAGGAGACCCAGTACTTC.

The chain employs TRBV6-2 or TRBV6-3 and TRBJ2-7, with 11 nucleotides matching TRBD1. This CDR3 contains 12 residues. The V segment lost 8 bases and the J segment 4 bases; nucleotides outside the gene matches: 1. From germline, CDR1 is MNHEY and CDR2 SVGEGT. CDR3 bases: TGTGCCAGCGGGACAGGGGGTTACGAGCAGTACTTC. This sequence encodes CASGTGGYEQYF.

V is TRBV7-2 and J is TRBJ2-5, with TRBD2 identical over 10 bases. The ends lost 3 bases at V and 6 bases at J; junction bases unmatched: 10. The CDR3 extends over 16 amino acids. Looked up from germline, CDR1 is SGHTA and CDR2 is FQGNSA. The CDR3 DNA reads TGTGCCAGCAGCTTTCCCCCTAGCGGGAGTATGAAGACCCAGTACTTC. It yields the protein CASSFPPSGSMKTQYF.

V is TRBV20-1 and J is TRBJ2-7; 8 bases are shared with TRBD2. This CDR3 has 12 residues. J lost 3 bases, V lost 6 bases, and 4 bases had no gene match. The germline CDR1 and CDR2 sequences are DFQATT and SNEGSKA (reference sequence). CDR3 sequence reads: CSARTSFYEQYF. The CDR3 DNA is TGCAGTGCAAGGACTAGCTTCTACGAGCAGTACTTC.